One sample yielded the 7 T cell receptor beta chains listed below, sequenced in a study of shared clonotypes between healthy human individuals. Repertoires were generated with immunoSEQ multiplex PCR, while TCRdb's copy carries only in-frame clones and drops some. This sample has around 2.1 million clones, with about 92% found just once. Terminally differentiated effector memory CD45RA+ cells were excluded from the naive CD8 cells, which were CD45RO-negative and positively selected for CCR7. The sample taken for sequencing was naive CD8+ T cells from PBMCs. Receptor source: a man aged 18 to 35 in good health. Some clones in this sample may be carry-over from other donors' samples.

J is TRBJ2-7 and V is TRBV5-8; 7 positions agree with TRBD1. The CDR3 totals 16 residues. The germline gives CDR1 SGHTS, CDR2 YDEGEE. V was clipped by 4 bases and J by 0 bases; unmatched bases: 10. The CDR3 is CASSLGVGQASYEQYF. The CDR3 nucleotides read TGTGCCAGCAGCCTGGGGGTAGGACAGGCCTCCTACGAGCAGTACTTC.

The chain recombines TRBV6-5 with TRBJ2-1; possibly TRBD2 for D (6 bases). Per the germline V gene, CDR1 is MNHEY and CDR2 is SVGAGI. This CDR3 has 15 amino acids. V shed 7 bases and J shed 4 bases, with 17 bases lying between them. Here the CDR3 reads CASTLTSPLYNEQFF. The DNA of the CDR3 is TGTGCCAGCACCCTGACTAGTCCCCTATACAATGAGCAGTTCTTC.

The chain has TRBV18 and TRBJ2-7, with 10 bases fitting TRBD1. Per the germline V gene, CDR1 is KGHSH and CDR2 is LQKENI. The CDR3 covers 15 residues. V lost 2 bases to trimming and J lost 4 bases; unmatched junction nucleotides: 5. The CDR3 reads CASSPNDRGQYEQYF. The CDR3 nucleotides read TGTGCCAGCTCACCAAATGACAGGGGGCAATACGAGCAGTACTTC. The whole variable domain, filled in from reference TRBV18 and TRBJ2-7, reads NAGVMQNPRHLVRRRGQEARLRCSPMKGHSHVYWYRQLPEEGLKFMVYLQKENIIDESGMPKERFSAEFPKEGPSILRIQQVVRGDSAAYFCASSPNDRGQYEQYFGPGTRLTVT.

The J gene is TRBJ2-7, the V gene TRBV28; 12 nucleotides agree with TRBD2. This CDR3 region has 16 residues. Germline V gene sequence: CDR1 MDHEN, CDR2 SYDVKM. The J segment lost 7 bases and the V segment lost 4 bases, leaving 11 bases of the junction unmatched. DNA for the CDR3: TGTGCCAGCAGTTACCTTAGACTAGCGGGAGTGGGGGAGCAGTACTTC. It specifies CASSYLRLAGVGEQYF. The complete variable domain, with remaining parts taken from reference TRBV28 and TRBJ2-7, reads DVKVTQSSRYLVKRTGEKVFLECVQDMDHENMFWYRQDPGLGLRLIYFSYDVKMKEKGDIPEGYSVSREKKERFSLILESASTNQTSMYLCASSYLRLAGVGEQYFGPGTRLTVT.

In this sample, this clone turned up once. V gene TRBV4-2 combines with J gene TRBJ2-3; TRBD2 matches at 9 bases. Losses at the gene ends were 3 bases for V and 5 bases for J; bases not matched to a gene: 12. CDR1 and CDR2 from the germline V gene are LGHNA and YNFKEQ. This CDR3 is 17 amino acids long. In DNA form, the CDR3 reads TGTGCCAGCAGCCACCCTTTAGCGGGAGTACCGGGAGATACGCAGTATTTT. This gives the protein CASSHPLAGVPGDTQYF.

The chain carries TRBV9 and TRBJ2-7; D not certain. Deletions cut 3 bases from V and 5 bases from J, with 18 bases between. This CDR3 is built from 15 residues. From germline, CDR1 is SGDLS and CDR2 YYNGEE. The CDR3 loop is CASSGQSDRVHEQYF. The CDR3 nucleotides are TGTGCCAGCAGCGGGCAATCCGATAGAGTCCACGAGCAGTACTTC.

The J gene is TRBJ1-2, the V gene TRBV27; 7 bases are a match to TRBD1. V shed 6 bases, J shed 2 bases, and the junction held 12 bases outside the gene matches. CDR1 MNHEY and CDR2 SMNVEV come from the germline V gene (reference sequence). There are 16 residues in the CDR3. In DNA, the CDR3 is TGTGCCAGCAGAAAAAATCCGGGACAGAACAACTATGGCTACACCTTC. Translated: CASRKNPGQNNYGYTF.